Below, 10 T cell receptor beta chains from the same sample are listed, as sequenced in a study of CD8+ T cells in alopecia areata. As to treatment: oral pan-JAK inhibitor, 5-10 mg twice daily. Peripheral blood and lesional scalp punch biopsies came from alopecia areata patients. RNA extraction and reverse transcription yielded cDNA as sequencing template. TCRdb's table, derived via immunoSEQ multiplex PCR, lists solely in-frame clones and lacks some. In the table there are a few thousand clones, around 90% of which are singletons. This sample comprised skin, obtained at week 4, from a patient treated with tofacitinib. These TCRs come from a human donor with alopecia areata.

The chain couples TRBV27 to TRBJ2-7; TRBD1 matches 8 bases. CDR1 is MNHEY, CDR2 SMNVEV, per germline (reference sequence). The trim removed 6 bases at V and 2 bases at J, leaving 6 bases unmatched. The CDR3 extends over 14 amino acids. CDR3 sequence: CASSFRQGPYEQYF. The CDR3 DNA reads as TGTGCCAGCAGCTTTCGACAGGGGCCCTACGAGCAGTACTTC.

This clone was counted once. The V call is TRBV10-2, the J call TRBJ2-3; no definite D call. The V end was cut by 6 bases, the J end by 1 base, with 8 bases between. The CDR3 spans 13 residues. Germline lookup yields CDR1 WSHSY and CDR2 SAAADI. The CDR3 sequence: CASRIAGTDTQYF. The DNA of the CDR3 is TGCGCCAGCAGGATAGCTGGCACAGATACGCAGTATTTT.

V gene TRBV9 combines with J gene TRBJ2-5; possible D gene TRBD2, 5 bases. Trimming shortened V by 2 bases and J by 2 bases, and 13 bases separated the two germline ends. The CDR3 covers 15 residues. From germline, CDR1 is SGDLS and CDR2 YYNGEE. The CDR3 protein is CASSVSIAPQETQYF. In DNA, the CDR3 is TGTGCCAGCAGCGTCTCTATAGCGCCACAAGAGACCCAGTACTTC.

Written as DNA, the CDR3 is TGTGCCAGCAGCTTATCTTCGGTACGCTCTGGGGCCAACGTCCTGACTTTC. Translating it yields CASSLSSVRSGANVLTF. V is TRBV7-8 and J is TRBJ2-6; D is unresolved. V shed 2 bases and J shed 0 bases, with 11 bases lying between them. The CDR3 sequence is 17 residues long. Germline values: CDR1 SGHVS, CDR2 FQNEAQ.

The V gene is TRBV7-2, the J gene TRBJ2-1; no definite D call. The V gene lost 5 bases and the J gene lost 3 bases, with 14 bases spanning the gap. The CDR3 loop spans 15 amino acids. Per the germline V gene, CDR1 is SGHTA and CDR2 is FQGNSA. The CDR3 coding sequence is TGTGCCAGCAGCCGAGGACGGACCCTCTACAATGAGCAGTTCTTC. Translating gives CASSRGRTLYNEQFF.

The chain carries TRBV7-7 and TRBJ2-7; 8 bases align to TRBD1. The CDR3 length is 15 residues. With V trimmed by 1 base and J by 5 bases, 7 bases remained unmatched. The germline V gene has CDR1 SSHAT and CDR2 FNYEAQ (reference sequence). DNA for the CDR3: TGTGCCAGCAGCTTAGAAGGACAGGGTATAAACGAGCAGTACTTC. Translated: CASSLEGQGINEQYF. The full variable domain, in which reference TRBV7-7 and TRBJ2-7 provide the parts outside the CDR3, is GAGVSQSPRYKVTKRGQDVTLRCDPISSHATLYWYQQALGQGPEFLTYFNYEAQPDKSGLPSDRFSAERPEGSISTLTIQRTEQRDSAMYRCASSLEGQGINEQYFGPGTRLTVT.

In DNA, the CDR3 is TGTGCCAGCAGCTTAGGAAGTCCTCTTGAGCAGTTCTTC. The encoded protein is CASSLGSPLEQFF. This sequence joins TRBV7-2 and TRBJ2-1; D unclear. Trimming took off 1 base at V and 9 bases at J, with 10 bases between the two ends. Germline CDR1 SGHTA, CDR2 FQGNSA. CDR3 size: 13 residues.

The chain employs TRBV7-8 and TRBJ2-5; D gene unclear. This CDR3 has 14 residues. Germline loops: CDR1 SGHVS, CDR2 FQNEAQ. Trimming cost V 2 bases and J 1 base, with 8 bases left between them. This CDR3 reads CASSLTRAQETQYF. Written as DNA, the CDR3 is TGTGCCAGCAGCTTAACCCGGGCCCAAGAGACCCAGTACTTC. The full variable domain, its missing parts supplied by reference TRBV7-8 and TRBJ2-5, is GAGVSQSPRYKVAKRGQDVALRCDPISGHVSLFWYQQALGQGPEFLTYFQNEAQLDKSGLPSDRFFAERPEGSVSTLKIQRTQQEDSAVYLCASSLTRAQETQYFGPGTRLLVL.

V is TRBV29-1 and J is TRBJ2-7, with 9 bases fitting TRBD1. This CDR3 comprises 13 residues. V was pared by 4 bases and J by 6 bases, with 7 bases of the junction left unmatched. Germline V gene lookup returns CDR1 SQVTM and CDR2 ANQGSEA. In DNA, the CDR3 is TGCAGCGTTGTGCCGGGACAGGGAGGCGAGCAGTACTTC. Amino acid sequence: CSVVPGQGGEQYF.

The rearrangement uses TRBV30 and TRBJ1-5; TRBD1 matches 8 bases. Germline-derived CDR1 and CDR2 are GTSNPN and SVGIG (reference sequence). Unmatched junction bases numbered 6, after V lost 4 bases and J lost 4 bases. This CDR3 region has 14 residues. The CDR3 DNA reads TGTGCCTGGAAGGGAACAGGGGGGAATCAGCCCCAGCATTTT. Protein product: CAWKGTGGNQPQHF.